This is a list of T cell receptor beta chains from one sample in a study of blood T cell repertoires in COVID-19. This table comes from immunoSEQ multiplex PCR, and its TCRdb copy is limited to in-frame clones, with some not included. The table includes approximately 60,000 clones, roughly 86% detected once. Source material: peripheral blood. Receptors originate from a woman at least 80 years old with acute or convalescent COVID-19. CDR3s include the opening cysteine and the closing phenylalanine or tryptophan. A D gene is named only where the DNA matches it firmly. Not every row has a clone size; where given, it reads once, few, many or a size class.

abundance,v_gene,j_gene,d_gene,len,CDR3aa,CDR3nt
-,TRBV7-2,TRBJ2-7,-,15,CASSLEAGSFYEQYF,TGTGCCAGCAGCTTAGAAGCGGGTTCTTTTTACGAGCAGTACTTC
-,TRBV18,TRBJ2-1,-,15,CASSPPTGSYNEQFF,TGTGCCAGCTCACCACCGACAGGATCCTACAATGAGCAGTTCTTC
-,TRBV11-2,TRBJ2-5,TRBD1,17,CASSSTMGGQGRQTQYF,TGTGCCAGCAGCTCCACTATGGGAGGACAGGGACGGCAGACCCAGTACTTC
once,TRBV7-2,TRBJ2-7,TRBD2,13,CASSLGRGGEQYF,TGTGCCAGCAGCTTAGGGCGCGGGGGCGAGCAGTACTTC
-,TRBV11-2,TRBJ1-3,-,16,CASSPGVGASGNTIYF,TGTGCCAGCAGCCCAGGGGTTGGGGCCTCAGGAAACACCATATATTTT
-,TRBV10-1,TRBJ1-4,-,13,CASKSGGSEKLFF,TGCGCCAGCAAATCCGGAGGTTCTGAAAAACTGTTTTTT
-,TRBV10-2,TRBJ2-7,TRBD1,14,CASSDGQGQREQYF,TGCGCCAGCAGTGATGGACAGGGGCAGCGGGAGCAGTACTTC
once,TRBV28,TRBJ2-7,-,14,CASRLRTVPSEQYF,TGTGCCAGCAGGCTTAGGACAGTCCCCTCCGAGCAGTACTTC
once,TRBV3-1/TRBV3-2,TRBJ1-3,-,14,CASSHSDRAKRVYF,TGTGCCAGCAGCCATTCGGACAGAGCGAAAAGGGTATATTTT
few,TRBV6-1,TRBJ1-3,-,16,CASSEGGANSGNTIYF,TGTGCCAGCAGTGAAGGCGGGGCTAACTCTGGAAACACCATATATTTT
-,TRBV5-1,TRBJ2-7,-,13,CASSLDRGLEQYF,TGCGCCAGCAGCTTGGATCGGGGTCTCGAGCAGTACTTC